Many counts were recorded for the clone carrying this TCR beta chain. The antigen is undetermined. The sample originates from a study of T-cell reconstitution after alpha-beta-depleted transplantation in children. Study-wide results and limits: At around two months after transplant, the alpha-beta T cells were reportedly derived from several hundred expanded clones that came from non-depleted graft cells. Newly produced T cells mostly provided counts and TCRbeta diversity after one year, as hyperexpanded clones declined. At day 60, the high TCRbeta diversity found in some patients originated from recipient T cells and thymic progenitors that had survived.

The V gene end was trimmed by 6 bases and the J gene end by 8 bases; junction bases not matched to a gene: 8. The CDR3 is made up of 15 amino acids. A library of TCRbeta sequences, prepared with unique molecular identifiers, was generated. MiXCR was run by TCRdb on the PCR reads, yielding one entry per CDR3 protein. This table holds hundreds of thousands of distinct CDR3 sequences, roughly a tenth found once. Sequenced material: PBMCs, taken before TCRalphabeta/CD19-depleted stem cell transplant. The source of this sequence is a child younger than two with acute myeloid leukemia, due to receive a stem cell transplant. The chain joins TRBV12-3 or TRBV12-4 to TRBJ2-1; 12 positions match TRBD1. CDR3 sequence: CASSPGTGGADEQFF. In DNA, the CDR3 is TGTGCCAGCAGCCCCGGGACAGGGGGCGCGGATGAGCAGTTCTTC.